The 11 T cell receptor beta chains in this list originate from one sample, sequenced in a study of siplizumab effects on memory and regulatory T cells. Sequencing used immunoSEQ multiplex PCR; TCRdb keeps in-frame clones, though not all of them. Counted here are roughly 68,000 clones, approximately 87% occurring once; the ten biggest clones make up about 3.8%. Sequencing was done on a sample of memory CD4+ T cells sorted from blood. The source is a human donor in good health.

The V gene is TRBV4-2, the J gene TRBJ2-1; TRBD2 might be the D (6 bases). Trimming removed 0 bases at V and 0 bases at J, with 18 bases between. The CDR3 is 19 residues long. Germline V gene data show CDR1 as LGHNA and CDR2 as YNFKEQ. CDR3 sequence reads: CASSQDWGEADPSYNEQFF. Here the CDR3 DNA reads TGTGCCAGCAGCCAAGATTGGGGGGAAGCGGACCCCTCCTACAATGAGCAGTTCTTC.

The chain uses TRBV5-1 and TRBJ2-5, with D tentatively TRBD1 (8 bases). V gave up 5 bases and J gave up 6 bases, with 17 bases separating them. CDR3 length: 14 residues. Germline CDR1 SGHRS, CDR2 YFSETQ. As DNA, the CDR3 is TGCGCCAGCAGGGACACAGGGGGGGAGAAGACCCAGTACTTC. As protein: CASRDTGGEKTQYF.

V gene TRBV7-9 combines with J gene TRBJ2-3, with a possible D match to TRBD1 (5 bases). V was trimmed by 2 bases and J by 0 bases, leaving 12 bases between them. Per germline, CDR1 SEHNR and CDR2 FQNEAQ (reference sequence). There are 16 residues in the CDR3. The CDR3 DNA reads TGTGCCAGCAGCTTAAACGTTAGGGGAAGCACAGATACGCAGTATTTT. This sequence encodes CASSLNVRGSTDTQYF.

The chain uses TRBV2 and TRBJ1-2; TRBD1 is a possible D gene (5 bases). The V gene lost 6 bases and the J gene lost 14 bases, with 19 bases spanning the gap. This CDR3 has 12 residues. The germline V gene has CDR1 SNHLY and CDR2 FYNNEI. Here the CDR3 reads CASSLGTGLITF. CDR3 nucleotide sequence: TGTGCCAGCAGCCTTGGGACGGGGTTAATAACCTTC.

V usage is TRBV6-1 and J usage is TRBJ2-7; D gene ambiguous. CDR3 size: 11 residues. V lost 5 bases and J 4 bases, leaving 6 bases between the germline ends. Germline V gene lookup returns CDR1 MNHNS and CDR2 SASEGT. Written as DNA, the CDR3 is TGTGCCAGCAGTTACAAATACGAGCAGTACTTC. It specifies CASSYKYEQYF.

The sample holds a few counts of this clone. The rearrangement uses TRBV20-1 and TRBJ2-7; D call uncertain. The CDR3 runs 9 residues. With 5 bases removed from V and 3 bases from J, the gap between germline ends came to 2 bases. Germline CDR1 DFQATT, CDR2 SNEGSKA (reference sequence). The CDR3 bases are TGCAGTGCTGGCTACGAGCAGTACTTC. Translation: CSAGYEQYF.

For this clone: Other nucleotide sequences in the sample specify the same CDR3. The gene calls are TRBV4-1 and TRBJ2-7; 8 positions match TRBD2. The germline V gene has CDR1 MGHRA and CDR2 YSYEKL. J lost 4 bases, V lost 5 bases, and 10 bases had no gene match. The CDR3 spans 15 residues. The CDR3 spells CASSLALSGEYEQYF. CDR3 DNA sequence: TGCGCCAGCAGCTTGGCCCTTAGCGGGGAGTACGAGCAGTACTTC.

The rearrangement links TRBV10-1 to TRBJ2-1; D might be TRBD1 or TRBD2, each matching 5 bases. Deletions cut 3 bases from V and 9 bases from J, with 24 bases between. Germline CDR1 WNHNN, CDR2 SYGVQD (reference sequence). CDR3 size: 17 residues. The DNA for the CDR3 is TGCGCCAGCAGTGACCCCCCCGGGAAAACAATTAGGGGTGAGCAGTTCTTC. This encodes CASSDPPGKTIRGEQFF.

DNA of the CDR3: TGTGCCAGTAGTACCCCATCGTCAGGGCCGGGGGGCTACGAGCAGTACTTC. It codes for CASSTPSSGPGGYEQYF. The rearrangement joins TRBV19 to TRBJ2-7; TRBD2 agrees at 7 bases. Germline trimming cut 4 bases from V and 3 bases from J; bases unmatched to any gene: 15. This CDR3 contains 17 residues. CDR1 LNHDA and CDR2 SQIVND come from the germline V gene (reference sequence).

The chain has TRBV7-2 and TRBJ1-1; TRBD1 agrees at 7 bases. There are 15 residues in the CDR3. CDR1 and CDR2 from the germline V gene are SGHTA and FQGNSA. Trimming took 5 bases from V and 1 from J; bases not matched to a gene: 7. CDR3 protein: CASSLTTGTNTEAFF. The CDR3 DNA reads TGTGCCAGCAGCCTGACGACAGGGACGAACACTGAAGCTTTCTTT. Drawing the rest from reference TRBV7-2 and TRBJ1-1, the complete variable domain is GAGVSQSPSNKVTEKGKDVELRCDPISGHTALYWYRQSLGQGLEFLIYFQGNSAPDKSGLPSDRFSAERTGGSVSTLTIQRTQQEDSAVYLCASSLTTGTNTEAFFGQGTRLTVV.

This chain uses TRBV19 with TRBJ2-2, with D perhaps matching TRBD1 (6 bases). CDR1 and CDR2 (germline): LNHDA, SQIVND (reference sequence). The CDR3 is 14 amino acids. The CDR3 loop is CATREQGNTGELFF. The CDR3 DNA is TGTGCTACCCGGGAACAGGGGAACACCGGGGAGCTGTTTTTT.